This T cell receptor (beta chain) was identified in a study of control samples from healthy donors and cancer patients. V shed 2 bases and J shed 4 bases, with 11 bases lying between them. Germline V lookup: CDR1 SGHTA, CDR2 FQGTGA. This CDR3 spans 15 amino acids. Profiled with immunoSEQ multiplex PCR; TCRdb holds only in-frame clones, not every one. The sample includes about 120,000 clones, around 87% seen only once; the top ten take around an eighth. The gene calls are TRBV7-3 and TRBJ2-2, with D hard to call. Source material: blood. The TCR was taken from a man aged 25 to 45 in good health. Here the CDR3 reads CASSLESRGTGELFF. The CDR3 DNA is TGTGCCAGCAGCTTAGAGTCTCGAGGCACCGGGGAGCTGTTTTTT.